This passage covers 5 T cell receptor beta chains from one sample sequenced in a study of identical twins. TCRdb used MiXCR to reprocess the 5' RACE reads, holding one entry per CDR3 protein. The top ten clones hold 7.5% to 9.5% of a sample with about 340,000 distinct CDR3 sequences, about 9% of them seen once. The sequenced sample was naive T cells sorted from blood. The source of these receptors is a woman in her 50s in good health.

V and J are TRBV3-1 and TRBJ2-1; D is unclear. The V gene's germline CDR1 is LGHDT and CDR2 YNNKEL (reference sequence). This CDR3 contains 13 residues. Trimming cost V 1 base and J 9 bases, with 10 bases left between them. CDR3 DNA: TGTGCCAGCAGCCAAGTACGTAGTATTGAGCAGTTCTTC. Translated, it gives CASSQVRSIEQFF.

This clonotype was detected only once. The V gene is TRBV6-6, the J gene TRBJ2-3, with D perhaps TRBD1 (6 bases). V was pared by 1 base and J by 2 bases, with 10 bases between. Germline CDR1 is MNHNY and CDR2 is SVGAGI (reference sequence). CDR3 length: 15 residues. The CDR3 sequence: CASSYLNRDTDTQYF. CDR3 nucleotides: TGTGCCAGCAGTTACTTAAACAGGGACACAGATACGCAGTATTTT.

This clonotype has a handful of counts. V usage is TRBV20-1 and J usage is TRBJ1-2; TRBD1 agrees at 10 bases. CDR1 is DFQATT, CDR2 SNEGSKA, per germline (reference sequence). J lost 6 bases, V lost 5 bases, and 9 bases had no gene match. The CDR3 consists of 14 residues. CDR3 bases: TGCAGTGCTGAGCCGGGACAGGGGCTCCATGGCTACACCTTC. It translates to CSAEPGQGLHGYTF.

This clonotype was found many times. The CDR3: CASSEEWVMAYEQYV. DNA of the CDR3: TGTGCCAGCAGTGAAGAGTGGGTTATGGCCTACGAGCAGTACGTC. The chain uses TRBV6-1 and TRBJ2-7; D gene unclear. Germline V gene lookup returns CDR1 MNHNS and CDR2 SASEGT. The CDR3 spans 15 residues. V was cut by 1 base and J by 2 bases, with 12 bases left in between.

This clonotype appeared many times. This chain connects TRBV6-5 to TRBJ2-3; D not resolved. The CDR3 totals 14 residues. Germline V gene data show CDR1 as MNHEY and CDR2 as SVGAGI. V was trimmed by 8 bases and J by 2 bases, leaving 14 bases between them. This chain's CDR3 is CASQVGSLTDTQYF. CDR3 coding DNA: TGTGCCAGCCAAGTGGGCAGTCTCACAGATACGCAGTATTTT.